What follows are 14 T cell receptor beta chains derived from one specimen sequenced in a study of lymphopenia after photon versus proton radiotherapy (dated by TCRdb to the late 2010s). The library was made by the immunoSEQ multiplex PCR assay. In TCRdb, the immuneACCESS table is reduced to in-frame sequences with V and J assigned. These tables do not hold every clone; where another copy was compared, an unresolved V gene accounts for under half, and the others remain unexplained. In this sample the table shows some 55,000 clones, around four fifths of which occur a single time. 25% to 35% of the sample comes from the top ten. The specimen was peripheral blood, collected from a patient treated with photon-based radiotherapy. The receptor set was obtained from a man in his fifties or sixties with gastric cancer.

The rearrangement joins TRBV4-1 to TRBJ2-7; TRBD2 might be the D (5 bases). CDR1 MGHRA and CDR2 YSYEKL come from the germline V gene. This CDR3 spans 16 amino acids. The germline V and J ends were trimmed by 0 bases and 1 base, with 13 bases remaining between them. In DNA, the CDR3 is TGCGCCAGCAGCCAAGAATCGGTAGCGCCTTCCTACGAGCAGTACTTC. Its translation is CASSQESVAPSYEQYF.

This clone was recorded once. The chain employs TRBV5-1 and TRBJ2-1; 8 nucleotides match TRBD2. Germline CDR1 is SGHRS and CDR2 is YFSETQ. CDR3 length: 14 amino acids. The ends lost 6 bases at V and 7 bases at J; junction bases unmatched: 9. The CDR3 sequence: CASTASGSWNEQFF. In nucleotides, the CDR3 is TGCGCCAGCACGGCGAGCGGGAGTTGGAATGAGCAGTTCTTC.

The rearrangement links TRBV21-1 to TRBJ1-1. TRBV21-1 is deemed a pseudogene. CDR3 length: 15 amino acids. CDR3 loop: CASGEGALRNTEAFF. CDR3 in DNA: TGTGCCAGCGGGGAGGGGGCTCTAAGGAACACTGAAGCTTTCTTT.

The gene calls are TRBV15 and TRBJ1-1, with a possible D match to TRBD1 (5 bases). The CDR3 is 17 amino acids. CDR1 and CDR2 from the germline V gene are LNHNV and YYDKDF (reference sequence). V gave up 0 bases and J gave up 1 base, with 15 bases separating them. In nucleotides, the CDR3 is TGTGCCACCAGCAGAGAAGACAGTTTGGAGGGGAACACTGAAGCTTTCTTT. Its translation is CATSREDSLEGNTEAFF.

The chain links TRBV18 to TRBJ1-1, with D hard to call. CDR3 length: 15 amino acids. Germline assignment: CDR1 KGHSH and CDR2 LQKENI. The V end lost 3 bases, the J end lost 5 bases, and 16 bases lay between the germline ends. The CDR3 loop is CASSPSRTRGTEAFF. Here the CDR3 DNA reads TGTGCCAGCTCACCCTCCCGGACTAGAGGGACTGAAGCTTTCTTT.

The rearrangement joins TRBV9 to TRBJ1-1; no reliable D call. Germline V lookup: CDR1 SGDLS, CDR2 YYNGEE. The CDR3 covers 13 residues. V was pared by 0 bases and J by 2 bases, with 5 bases between. CDR3 nucleotide sequence: TGTGCCAGCAGCGTAGATGGCAACACTGAAGCTTTCTTT. Its translation is CASSVDGNTEAFF.

V is TRBV5-1 and J is TRBJ2-1, with a possible D match to TRBD1 (5 bases). Trimming took 0 bases from V and 1 from J, leaving 5 bases between them. The CDR3 runs 14 residues. Per the germline V gene, CDR1 is SGHRS and CDR2 is YFSETQ. The CDR3 spells CASSLEGSYNEQFF. The CDR3 region has the DNA TGCGCCAGCAGCTTGGAGGGGTCCTACAATGAGCAGTTCTTC.

The chain combines TRBV18 with TRBJ2-1; 14 bases fit TRBD2. The CDR3 is 17 amino acids. The V gene's germline CDR1 is KGHSH and CDR2 LQKENI. Trimming removed 6 bases from V and 9 bases from J; junction bases left unmatched: 13. The CDR3 spells CASSSTSGRASGGEQFF. CDR3 bases: TGTGCCAGCTCCTCGACTAGCGGGAGGGCCTCGGGCGGTGAGCAGTTCTTC.

CDR3 sequence reads: CASGRSGPEQYF. The CDR3 nucleotides read TGTGCCAGCGGAAGGAGCGGGCCCGAGCAGTACTTC. V is TRBV2 and J is TRBJ2-7, with D perhaps TRBD2 (6 bases). This CDR3 contains 12 residues. Germline assignment: CDR1 SNHLY and CDR2 FYNNEI. Between the trimmed V and J ends, which lost 8 bases and 6 bases, there was a span of 14 bases.

The V gene is TRBV2, the J gene TRBJ2-2; 11 bases are shared with TRBD2. There are 15 residues in the CDR3. J lost 8 bases, V lost 0 bases, and 2 bases had no gene match. Germline lookup yields CDR1 SNHLY and CDR2 FYNNEI. The CDR3 sequence: CASSEAPSGRGELFF. CDR3 bases: TGTGCCAGCAGTGAAGCGCCTAGCGGGAGGGGGGAGCTGTTTTTT.

The V and J genes are TRBV19 and TRBJ2-1; TRBD2 might be the D (6 bases). This CDR3 region has 14 residues. V was cut by 7 bases and J by 10 bases, with 20 bases left in between. CDR1 and CDR2 from the germline V gene are LNHDA and SQIVND (reference sequence). The CDR3 DNA reads TGTGCCAGTAAGGCACTAGCCAGCTCGGAAGAGCAGTTCTTC. This translates into CASKALASSEEQFF.

The gene calls are TRBV7-3 and TRBJ2-1, with 11 bases matching TRBD2. The junction had 6 bases not matched to a gene; V was cut back by 5 bases and J by 6 bases. CDR3 size: 15 residues. Germline CDR1 and CDR2: SGHTA and FQGTGA. CDR3 in amino acids: CASSRTSGGPNEQFF. Here the CDR3 DNA reads TGTGCCAGCAGCCGTACTAGCGGGGGCCCCAATGAGCAGTTCTTC.

The CDR3 nucleotides read TGTGCCAGCAACGTCGGGGGACAGAAGAACACTGAAGCTTTCTTT. Amino acids: CASNVGGQKNTEAFF. The chain is built from TRBV2 and TRBJ1-1, with 7 bases aligning to TRBD1. Per the germline V gene, CDR1 is SNHLY and CDR2 is FYNNEI. The junction had 9 bases not matched to a gene; V was cut back by 7 bases and J by 1 base. The CDR3 consists of 15 residues.

The V gene is TRBV27, the J gene TRBJ2-3; D is ambiguous. The germline V gene has CDR1 MNHEY and CDR2 SMNVEV (reference sequence). The germline V and J ends were trimmed by 2 bases and 3 bases, with 9 bases remaining between them. CDR3 length equals 14 residues. CDR3 sequence: CASSLARKTDTQYF. The DNA for the CDR3 is TGTGCCAGCAGTTTAGCAAGGAAGACAGATACGCAGTATTTT.